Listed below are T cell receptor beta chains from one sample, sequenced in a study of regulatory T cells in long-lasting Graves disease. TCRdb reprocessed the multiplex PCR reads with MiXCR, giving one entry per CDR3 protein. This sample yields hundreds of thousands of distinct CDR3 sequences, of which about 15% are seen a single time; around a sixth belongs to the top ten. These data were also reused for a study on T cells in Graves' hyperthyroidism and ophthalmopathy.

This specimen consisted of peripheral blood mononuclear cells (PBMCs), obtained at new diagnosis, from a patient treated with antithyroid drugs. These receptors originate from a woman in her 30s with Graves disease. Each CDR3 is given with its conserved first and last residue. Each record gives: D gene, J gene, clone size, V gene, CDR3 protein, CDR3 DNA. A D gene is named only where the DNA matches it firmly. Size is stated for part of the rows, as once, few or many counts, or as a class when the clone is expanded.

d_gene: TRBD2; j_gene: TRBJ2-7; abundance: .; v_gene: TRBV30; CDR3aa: CAWSVYLAGVYEQYF; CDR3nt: TGTGCCTGGAGTGTATACCTAGCGGGAGTCTACGAGCAGTACTTC
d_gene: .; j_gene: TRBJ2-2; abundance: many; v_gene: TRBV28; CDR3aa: CASRGGPGELFF; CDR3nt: TGTGCCAGCAGGGGAGGTCCCGGGGAGCTGTTTTTT
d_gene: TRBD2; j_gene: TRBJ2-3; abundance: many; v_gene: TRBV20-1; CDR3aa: CSARSVGGYTDTQYF; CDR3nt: TGCAGTGCTAGATCCGTGGGAGGGTACACAGATACGCAGTATTTT
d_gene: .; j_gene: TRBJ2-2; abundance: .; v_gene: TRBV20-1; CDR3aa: CSARFGNTGELFF; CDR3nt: TGCAGCGCTAGGTTCGGGAACACCGGGGAGCTGTTTTTT
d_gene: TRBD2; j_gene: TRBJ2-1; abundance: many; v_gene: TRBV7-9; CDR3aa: CASSLASGGPDNEQFF; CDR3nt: TGTGCCAGCAGCTTAGCGTCGGGAGGGCCTGACAATGAGCAGTTCTTC
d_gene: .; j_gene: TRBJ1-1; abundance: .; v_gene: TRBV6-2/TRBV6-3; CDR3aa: CASSYSSGLDTEAFF; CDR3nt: TGTGCCAGCAGTTACTCGTCAGGGTTAGACACTGAAGCTTTCTTT
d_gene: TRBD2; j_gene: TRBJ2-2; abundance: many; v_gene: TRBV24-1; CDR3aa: CATSDLGLADKTGELFF; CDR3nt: TGTGCCACCAGTGATTTGGGACTAGCGGACAAAACCGGGGAGCTGTTTTTT
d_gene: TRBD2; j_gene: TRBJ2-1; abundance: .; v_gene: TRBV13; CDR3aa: CASSLGLAGVSSRQFF; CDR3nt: TGTGCCAGCAGCTTAGGACTAGCGGGAGTTTCTTCGCGGCAGTTCTTC
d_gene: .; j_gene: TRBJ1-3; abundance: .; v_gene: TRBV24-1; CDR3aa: CATSDFDRPYSGNTIYF; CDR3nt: TGTGCCACCAGTGATTTTGACAGGCCTTACTCTGGAAACACCATATATTTT
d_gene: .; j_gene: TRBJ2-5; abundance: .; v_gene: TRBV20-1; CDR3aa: CSARSGQAVGIGGETQYF; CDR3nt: TGCAGTGCTAGATCCGGACAGGCAGTGGGTATAGGGGGGGAGACCCAGTACTTC
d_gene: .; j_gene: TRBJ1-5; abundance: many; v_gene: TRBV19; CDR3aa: CASSMAWGSQPQHF; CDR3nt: TGTGCCAGTAGTATGGCTTGGGGTAGCCAGCCCCAGCATTTT
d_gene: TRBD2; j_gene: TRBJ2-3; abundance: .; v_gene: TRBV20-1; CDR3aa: CSATTASGDTDTQYF; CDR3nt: TGCAGTGCTACCACCGCTAGCGGAGACACAGATACGCAGTATTTT
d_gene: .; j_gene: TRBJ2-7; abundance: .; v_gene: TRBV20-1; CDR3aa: CSLQASGSYEQYF; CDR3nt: TGCTCCCTTCAGGCCAGCGGCTCCTACGAGCAGTACTTC
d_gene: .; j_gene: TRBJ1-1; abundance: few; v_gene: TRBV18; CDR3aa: CASSPEGRSFWAFF; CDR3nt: TGTGCCAGCTCACCGGAAGGGCGGTCCTTCTGGGCTTTCTTT
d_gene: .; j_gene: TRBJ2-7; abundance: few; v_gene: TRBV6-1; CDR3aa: CASSYVSVSYEQYF; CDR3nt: TGTGCCAGCAGCTACGTTTCAGTCTCCTACGAGCAGTACTTC
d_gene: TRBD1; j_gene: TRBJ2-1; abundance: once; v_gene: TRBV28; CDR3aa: CASRNTGGYEQFF; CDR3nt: TGTGCCAGCAGAAACACAGGGGGCTATGAGCAGTTCTTC
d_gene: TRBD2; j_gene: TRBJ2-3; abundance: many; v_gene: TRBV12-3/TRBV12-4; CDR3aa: CASSQTSGTDTQYF; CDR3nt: TGTGCCAGCAGCCAGACTAGCGGCACAGATACGCAGTATTTT
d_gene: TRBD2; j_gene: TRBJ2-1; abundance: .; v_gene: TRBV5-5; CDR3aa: CASSLAGFGTSEFF; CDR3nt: TGTGCCAGCAGCTTGGCGGGTTTTGGGACTAGTGAGTTCTTC
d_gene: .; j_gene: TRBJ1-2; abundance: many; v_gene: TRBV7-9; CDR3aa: CASSPKGGIYGYTF; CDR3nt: TGTGCCAGCAGCCCCAAGGGGGGAATCTATGGCTACACCTTC
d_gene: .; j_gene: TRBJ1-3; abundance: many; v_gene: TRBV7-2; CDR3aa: CASSLFNPRNTIYF; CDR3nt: TGTGCCAGCAGCTTATTTAACCCGAGGAACACCATATATTTT
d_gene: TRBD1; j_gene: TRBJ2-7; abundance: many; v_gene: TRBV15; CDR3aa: CATSRERTGAAYEQYF; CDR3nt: TGTGCCACCAGCAGGGAACGGACAGGGGCGGCCTACGAGCAGTACTTC
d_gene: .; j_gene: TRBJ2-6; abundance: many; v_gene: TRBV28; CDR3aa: CASHQGRSSGANVLTF; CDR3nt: TGTGCCAGCCATCAGGGAAGGAGCTCTGGGGCCAACGTCCTGACTTTC
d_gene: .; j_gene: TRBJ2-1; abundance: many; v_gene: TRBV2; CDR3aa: CASRGQGKDEQFF; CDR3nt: TGTGCCAGCAGGGGTCAGGGCAAGGATGAGCAGTTCTTC
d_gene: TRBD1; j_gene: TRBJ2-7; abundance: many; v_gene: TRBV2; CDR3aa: CASSRGQGRYEQYF; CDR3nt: TGTGCCAGCAGTCGGGGACAGGGGAGATACGAGCAGTACTTC
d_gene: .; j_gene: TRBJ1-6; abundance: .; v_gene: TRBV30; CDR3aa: CAWSGGARDNSPLHF; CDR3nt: TGTGCCTGGAGTGGAGGGGCGAGGGATAATTCACCCCTCCACTTT
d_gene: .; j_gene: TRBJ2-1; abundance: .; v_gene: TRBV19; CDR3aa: CACEGRTHNEQFF; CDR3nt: TGTGCCTGCGAGGGACGGACCCACAATGAGCAGTTCTTC
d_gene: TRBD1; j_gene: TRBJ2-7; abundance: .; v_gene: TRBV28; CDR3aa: CASSRGGTGLYEQYF; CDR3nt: TGTGCCAGCAGTCGAGGAGGGACAGGGCTTTACGAGCAGTACTTC
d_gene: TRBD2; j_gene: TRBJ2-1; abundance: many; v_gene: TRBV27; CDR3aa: CASSSKILTKREGDSYNEQFF; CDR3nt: TGTGCCAGCAGCTCCAAGATCCTGACTAAGCGGGAGGGTGACTCCTACAATGAGCAGTTCTTC
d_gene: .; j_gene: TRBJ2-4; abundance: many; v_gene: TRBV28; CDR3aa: CASSFSGPQNIQYF; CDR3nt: TGTGCCAGCAGTTTTTCTGGGCCCCAAAACATTCAGTACTTC
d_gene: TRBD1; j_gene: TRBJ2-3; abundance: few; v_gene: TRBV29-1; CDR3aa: CSVEDLNRGEDTQYF; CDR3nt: TGCAGCGTTGAAGATCTAAACAGGGGGGAAGATACGCAGTATTTT
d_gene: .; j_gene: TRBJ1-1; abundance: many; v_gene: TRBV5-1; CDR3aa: CASSLVGVNTEAFF; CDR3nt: TGTGCCAGCAGCTTGGTTGGAGTGAACACTGAAGCTTTCTTT